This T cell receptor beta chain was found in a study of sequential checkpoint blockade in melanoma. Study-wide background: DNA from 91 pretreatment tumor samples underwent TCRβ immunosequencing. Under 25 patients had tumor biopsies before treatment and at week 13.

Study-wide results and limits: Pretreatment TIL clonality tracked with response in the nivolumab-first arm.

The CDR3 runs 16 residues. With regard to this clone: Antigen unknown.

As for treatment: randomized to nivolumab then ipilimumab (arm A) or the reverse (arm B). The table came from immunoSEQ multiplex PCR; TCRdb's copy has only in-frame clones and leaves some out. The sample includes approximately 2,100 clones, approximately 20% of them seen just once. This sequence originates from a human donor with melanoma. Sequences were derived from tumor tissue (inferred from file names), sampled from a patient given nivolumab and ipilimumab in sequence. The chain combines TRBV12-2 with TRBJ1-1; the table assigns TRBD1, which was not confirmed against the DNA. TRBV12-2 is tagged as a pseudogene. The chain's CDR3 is CASRLHLQGAQTEAFF. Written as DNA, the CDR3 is TGTGCAAGTCGCCTACACTTACAGGGGGCGCAAACTGAAGCTTTCTTT.